This section outlines one T cell receptor beta chain sequence together with its context. The sample originates from a study of blood T cell repertoires in COVID-19. Study-wide background: Sample material is recorded as cDNA or gDNA derived from T cells, B-cell-depleted T cells, or PBMCs.

The CDR3 loop spans 14 amino acids. Trimming took 1 base from V and 1 from J, leaving 7 bases between them. The germline gives CDR1 SEHNR, CDR2 FQNEAQ (reference sequence). Method: immunoSEQ multiplex PCR; TCRdb's copy keeps in-frame clones and lacks some. Counted here are tens of thousands of clones, nearly 80% occurring once; the ten biggest clones make up 5% to 6.5%. Sequencing was carried out using peripheral blood. V gene TRBV7-9 combines with J gene TRBJ1-1; D not resolved. The clonotype originates from a woman in her sixties with acute or convalescent COVID-19. The CDR3 nucleotides are TGTGCCAGCAGCTTAGGCCTATCGAACACTGAAGCTTTCTTT. Translating gives CASSLGLSNTEAFF.